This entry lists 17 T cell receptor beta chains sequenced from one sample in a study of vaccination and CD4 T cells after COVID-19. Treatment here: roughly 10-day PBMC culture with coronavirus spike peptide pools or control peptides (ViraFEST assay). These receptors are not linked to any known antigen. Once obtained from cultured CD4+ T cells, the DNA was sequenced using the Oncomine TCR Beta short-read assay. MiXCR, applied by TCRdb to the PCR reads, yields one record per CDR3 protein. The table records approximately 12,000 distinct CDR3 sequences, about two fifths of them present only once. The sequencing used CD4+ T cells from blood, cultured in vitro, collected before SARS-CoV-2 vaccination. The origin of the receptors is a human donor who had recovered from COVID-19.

CDR3 sequence: CASRGGQGNQPQHF. As DNA, the CDR3 is TGTGCCAGCAGAGGGGGACAGGGGAATCAGCCCCAGCATTTT. This rearrangement joins TRBV6-2 or TRBV6-3 to TRBJ1-5; 10 bases fit TRBD1. The V gene end was trimmed by 6 bases and the J gene end by 4 bases; junction bases not matched to a gene: 3. This CDR3 spans 14 amino acids. Germline CDR1 is MNHEY and CDR2 is SVGEGT.

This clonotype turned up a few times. DNA of the CDR3: TGTGCCAGCAGTTACACACAGGGGGCGTCCAACACCTTC. Translation: CASSYTQGASNTF. The V and J genes are TRBV6-2 or TRBV6-3 and TRBJ1-2; 9 bases map to TRBD1. CDR1 is MNHEY and CDR2 is SVGEGT in the germline V gene. This CDR3 has 13 residues. J was trimmed by 12 bases and V by 2 bases; bases with no gene match: 7.

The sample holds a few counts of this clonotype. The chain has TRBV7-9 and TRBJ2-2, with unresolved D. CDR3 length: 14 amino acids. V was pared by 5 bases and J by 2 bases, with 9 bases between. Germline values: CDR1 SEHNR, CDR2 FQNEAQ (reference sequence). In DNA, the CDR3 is TGTGCCAGCAGCCGATATAGTAACACCGGGGAGCTGTTTTTT. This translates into CASSRYSNTGELFF.

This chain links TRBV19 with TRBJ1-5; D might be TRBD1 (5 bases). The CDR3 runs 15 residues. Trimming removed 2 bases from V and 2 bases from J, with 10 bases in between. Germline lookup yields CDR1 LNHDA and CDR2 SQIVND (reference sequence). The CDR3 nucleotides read TGTGCCAGTAGTATACCGGGGCCCGGCAATCAGCCCCAGCATTTT. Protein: CASSIPGPGNQPQHF.

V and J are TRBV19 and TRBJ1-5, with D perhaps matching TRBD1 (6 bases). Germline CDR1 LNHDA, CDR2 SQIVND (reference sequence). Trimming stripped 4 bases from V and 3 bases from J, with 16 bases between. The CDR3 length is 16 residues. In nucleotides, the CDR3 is TGTGCCAGTAGTACCGCAAGACAGGCGCTCAATCAGCCCCAGCATTTT. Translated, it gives CASSTARQALNQPQHF. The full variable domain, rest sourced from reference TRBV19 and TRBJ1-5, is DGGITQSPKYLFRKEGQNVTLSCEQNLNHDAMYWYRQDPGQGLRLIYYSQIVNDFQKGDIAEGYSVSREKKESFPLTVTSAQKNPTAFYLCASSTARQALNQPQHFGDGTRLSIL.

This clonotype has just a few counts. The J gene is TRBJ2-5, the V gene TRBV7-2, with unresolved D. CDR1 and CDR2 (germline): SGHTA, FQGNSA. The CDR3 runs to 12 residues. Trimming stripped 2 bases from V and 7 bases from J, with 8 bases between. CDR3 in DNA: TGTGCCAGCAGCTTACTAGACGGGACCCAGTACTTC. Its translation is CASSLLDGTQYF.

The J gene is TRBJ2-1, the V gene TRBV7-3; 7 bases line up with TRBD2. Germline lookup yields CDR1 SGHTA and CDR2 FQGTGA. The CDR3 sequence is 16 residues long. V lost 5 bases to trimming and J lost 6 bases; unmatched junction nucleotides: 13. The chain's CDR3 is CASSDPFGRTPNEQFF. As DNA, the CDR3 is TGTGCCAGCAGCGACCCCTTCGGGAGGACCCCCAATGAGCAGTTCTTC. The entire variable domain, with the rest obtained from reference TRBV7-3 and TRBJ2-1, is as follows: GAGVSQTPSNKVTEKGKYVELRCDPISGHTALYWYRQSLGQGPEFLIYFQGTGAADDSGLPNDRFFAVRPEGSVSTLKIQRTERGDSAVYLCASSDPFGRTPNEQFFGPGTRLTVL.

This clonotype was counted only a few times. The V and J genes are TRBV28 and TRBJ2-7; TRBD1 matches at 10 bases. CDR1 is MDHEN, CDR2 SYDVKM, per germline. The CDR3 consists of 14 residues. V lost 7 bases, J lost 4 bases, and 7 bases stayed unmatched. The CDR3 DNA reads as TGTGCCAGCACCCTAGGACAGGGGGAATACGAGCAGTACTTC. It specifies CASTLGQGEYEQYF.

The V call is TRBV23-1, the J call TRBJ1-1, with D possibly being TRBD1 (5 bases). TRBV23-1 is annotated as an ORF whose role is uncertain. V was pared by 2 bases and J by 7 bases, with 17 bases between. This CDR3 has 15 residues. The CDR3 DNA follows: TGCGCCAGCAGTCAAACTACTCACCTAGGGGTTGAAGCTTTCTTT. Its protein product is CASSQTTHLGVEAFF.

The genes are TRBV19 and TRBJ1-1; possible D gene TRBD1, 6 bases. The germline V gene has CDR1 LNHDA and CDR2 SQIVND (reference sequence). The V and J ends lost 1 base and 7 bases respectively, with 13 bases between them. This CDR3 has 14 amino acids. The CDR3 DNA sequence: TGTGCCAGTAGTATAGCCAGGGGTCCGGGTGAAGCTTTCTTT. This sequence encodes CASSIARGPGEAFF.

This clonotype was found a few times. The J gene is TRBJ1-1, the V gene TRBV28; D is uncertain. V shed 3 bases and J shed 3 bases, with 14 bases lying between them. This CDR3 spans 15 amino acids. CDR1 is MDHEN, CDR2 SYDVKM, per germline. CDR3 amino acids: CASSFQVGVYTEAFF. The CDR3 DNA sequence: TGTGCCAGCAGTTTCCAAGTGGGCGTATACACTGAAGCTTTCTTT.

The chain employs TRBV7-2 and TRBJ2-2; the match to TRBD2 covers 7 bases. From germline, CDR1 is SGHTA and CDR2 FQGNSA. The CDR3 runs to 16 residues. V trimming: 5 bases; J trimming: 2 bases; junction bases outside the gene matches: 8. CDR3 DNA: TGTGCCAGCAGCGCGGGACTACCGTTCAACACCGGGGAGCTGTTTTTT. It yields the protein CASSAGLPFNTGELFF.

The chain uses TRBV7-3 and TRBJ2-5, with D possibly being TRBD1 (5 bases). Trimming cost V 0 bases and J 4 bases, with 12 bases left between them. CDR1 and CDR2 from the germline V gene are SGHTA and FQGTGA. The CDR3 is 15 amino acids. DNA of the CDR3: TGTGCCAGCAGCTTAACGGGGCAGGTGGCAGAGACCCAGTACTTC. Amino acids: CASSLTGQVAETQYF. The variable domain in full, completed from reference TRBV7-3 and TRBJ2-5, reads GAGVSQTPSNKVTEKGKYVELRCDPISGHTALYWYRQSLGQGPEFLIYFQGTGAADDSGLPNDRFFAVRPEGSVSTLKIQRTERGDSAVYLCASSLTGQVAETQYFGPGTRLLVL.

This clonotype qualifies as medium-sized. CDR3 bases: TGTGCCAGCAGCTTAGTCAGAGCCTACGAGCAGTACTTC. Translating it yields CASSLVRAYEQYF. The J gene is TRBJ2-7, the V gene TRBV7-2; no clear D. Germline V gene sequence: CDR1 SGHTA, CDR2 FQGNSA. With 1 base removed from V and 2 bases from J, the gap between germline ends came to 6 bases. The CDR3 is 13 amino acids.

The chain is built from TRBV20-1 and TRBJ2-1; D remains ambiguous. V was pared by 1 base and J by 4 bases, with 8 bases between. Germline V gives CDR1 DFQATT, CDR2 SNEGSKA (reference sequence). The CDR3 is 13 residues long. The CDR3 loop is CSARGRSYNEQFF. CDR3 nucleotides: TGCAGTGCTAGAGGCCGCAGTTACAATGAGCAGTTCTTC.

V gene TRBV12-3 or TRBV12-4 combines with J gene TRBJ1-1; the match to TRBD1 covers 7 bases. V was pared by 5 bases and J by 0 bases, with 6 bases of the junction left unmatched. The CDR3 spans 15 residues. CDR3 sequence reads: CASSRGGTVNTEAFF. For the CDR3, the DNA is TGTGCCAGCAGTCGGGGGGGGACAGTGAACACTGAAGCTTTCTTT.

The CDR3 DNA is TGTGCCATCAGCCGCGGTTATGGCTACACCTTC. Amino acid sequence: CAISRGYGYTF. The V gene is TRBV10-3, the J gene TRBJ1-2; D is ambiguous. Germline V gives CDR1 ENHRY, CDR2 SYGVKD. This CDR3 is 11 amino acids long. V was clipped by 6 bases and J by 5 bases, with 7 bases between them.